Here is one TCR beta chain with its context. Its target is unknown. The data were taken from a study of monozygotic twins with inflammatory bowel disease. General study results and limits: What may have added variability to patient repertoires is that immunosuppressive treatments differed.

The germline V gene encodes CDR1 DFQATT and CDR2 SNEGSKA (reference sequence). The CDR3 sequence is 16 residues long. Each donor gave around 2.5 ml of peripheral blood. Every TCR library used approximately 3,700 ng of total RNA. For both chains, the TCRalpha and TCRbeta cDNA went through two nested PCRs of approximately 16 and 9 cycles. Using the 5' RACE reads, TCRdb records one entry per CDR3 protein without DNA. The listing contains 70,000 to 95,000 distinct CDR3 sequences. The sequence was obtained from a human donor with ulcerative colitis or Crohn's disease, or a healthy co-twin of an affected twin (not recorded which). The sample comprised blood. This sequence joins TRBV20-1 and TRBJ2-3; no DNA is available, so the TRBD1 call from TCRdb remains unchecked. The CDR3 spells CSAREWAGASTDTQYF.